These T cell receptor beta chains were read from a single sample in a study of OX40 agonist ivuxolimab in advanced cancers. Some clones are missing from TCRdb's copy, which holds only in-frame ones; the method was immunoSEQ multiplex PCR. The sample lists 50,000 to 55,000 clones; 75% to 90% were seen once. The source material was CD4+ or CD8+ T cells sorted from blood, sampled in a trial of the OX40 agonist ivuxolimab. These TCRs come from an adult with an advanced solid tumor such as melanoma, head and neck, liver or kidney cancer. Each CDR3 is given with its conserved first and last residue. Fields, in order: V gene, J gene, clone size, CDR3 length, D gene, CDR3 DNA, CDR3 protein. The D gene is left open where the match is weak. Clone size is stated in some rows and not others, as once, few, many or a class when expanded.

TRBV6-1	TRBJ2-3	-	15	-	TGTGCCAGCAGTGAAGCGTGGCGGGGCACAGATACGCAGTATTTT	CASSEAWRGTDTQYF
TRBV9	TRBJ1-3	-	14	-	TGTGCCAGCAGCGTAGGGTGGGATGGAAACACCATATATTTT	CASSVGWDGNTIYF
TRBV7-3	TRBJ2-4	-	14	TRBD1	TGTGCCAGCAGTATGGGACAGGCGGGCGGCATTCAGTACTTC	CASSMGQAGGIQYF
TRBV7-2	TRBJ2-7	-	15	TRBD2	TGTGCCAGCAGCTTTCCAGCGGGAGGGACCTACGAGCAGTACTTC	CASSFPAGGTYEQYF
TRBV28	TRBJ2-1	-	16	TRBD2	TGTGCCAGCAGAAGACGGACTAGCGGGAGAAACAATGAGCAGTTCTTC	CASRRRTSGRNNEQFF
TRBV27	TRBJ1-1	few	13	-	TGTGCCAGCAAGAATTGGGAGAACACTGAAGCTTTCTTT	CASKNWENTEAFF
TRBV10-3	TRBJ1-2	-	14	-	TGTGCCATCAGTGCAGAACAGGGTTCCTATGGCTACACCTTC	CAISAEQGSYGYTF
TRBV11-3	TRBJ2-7	-	13	-	TGTGCCAGCAGCACAGCCTGGGGGGACGAGCAGTACTTC	CASSTAWGDEQYF
TRBV28	TRBJ2-6	-	17	TRBD1	TGTGCCAGCAGTTCACAGGGGGCTCGATCTGGGGCCAACGTCCTGACTTTC	CASSSQGARSGANVLTF
TRBV28	TRBJ1-2	-	14	TRBD1	TGTGCCAGCAGGCCGACAGGGGGCGTCTATGGCTACACCTTC	CASRPTGGVYGYTF
TRBV5-1	TRBJ2-1	-	12	-	TGCGCCAGCAGCTTGACTCAACAGGCCCAGTTCTTC	CASSLTQQAQFF
TRBV5-4	TRBJ2-7	-	14	TRBD1	TGTGCCAGCAGCTGGGGGGACAGGGCCTACGAGCAGTACTTC	CASSWGDRAYEQYF
TRBV5-4	TRBJ1-2	-	14	-	TGTGCCAGCAGCTTGGAAGAAAGGAACTATGGCTACACCTTC	CASSLEERNYGYTF
TRBV6-5	TRBJ1-1	-	14	-	TGTGCCAGCAGGGCCTTCGGGACGTTCACTGAAGCTTTCTTT	CASRAFGTFTEAFF
TRBV2	TRBJ2-1	-	15	-	TGTGCCAGCAGTCAGCAGGGGGGAGCCTACAATGAGCAGTTCTTC	CASSQQGGAYNEQFF
TRBV30	TRBJ2-2	-	13	-	TGTGCCTGGGCTAGGACGAACACCGGGGAGCTGTTTTTT	CAWARTNTGELFF
TRBV28	TRBJ1-6	-	14	-	TGTGCCAGCAGCCCCGACTCGCACAATTCACCCCTCCACTTT	CASSPDSHNSPLHF
TRBV28	TRBJ1-4	-	15	-	TGTGCCAGCAGTGCCCGGGGGGGGGCAGGAGAAAAACTGTTTTTT	CASSARGGAGEKLFF
TRBV6-1	TRBJ2-3	-	14	TRBD2	TGTGCCAGCAGTTCAGCGGGAGGGCCGAATACGCAGTATTTT	CASSSAGGPNTQYF
TRBV7-3	TRBJ2-1	-	14	-	TGTGCCAGCAGCCCGACGGGCTCCTACAATGAGCAGTTCTTC	CASSPTGSYNEQFF
TRBV28	TRBJ1-2	-	13	TRBD1	TGTGCCACTGGGACAGGGGGCAGTAGTGGCTACACCTTC	CATGTGGSSGYTF
TRBV19	TRBJ1-5	few	16	-	TGTGCCAGTAGGGACATCGGTGCGTTGAGCAATCAGCCCCAGCATTTT	CASRDIGALSNQPQHF
TRBV6-1	TRBJ2-1	-	15	TRBD1	TGTGCCAGCAGTGAATACCCCGCGGACAGGGTGGAGCAGTTCTTC	CASSEYPADRVEQFF
TRBV18	TRBJ1-5	few	14	-	TGTGCCAGCTCACCTATGACAGTCAATCAGCCCCAGCATTTT	CASSPMTVNQPQHF
TRBV11-2	TRBJ1-4	-	15	-	TGTGCCAGCAGCTTAGGACAGGTCACGGCTTATAAACTGTTTTTT	CASSLGQVTAYKLFF
TRBV19	TRBJ2-6	-	16	-	TGTGCCAGTAGTATAGGTGGGGCCTCTGGGGCCAACGTCCTGACTTTC	CASSIGGASGANVLTF
TRBV30	TRBJ1-1	few	13	-	TGTGCCTGGAGAGGCAGGTCGAACACTGAAGCTTTCTTT	CAWRGRSNTEAFF
TRBV29-1	TRBJ2-5	-	11	-	TGCAGCGTTGGCGTCCAAGAGACCCAGTACTTC	CSVGVQETQYF
TRBV28	TRBJ2-5	-	14	TRBD1	TGTGCCAGCAGTCCAGGGGGCGTGAGGGAGACCCAGTACTTC	CASSPGGVRETQYF
TRBV7-9	TRBJ1-2	-	13	TRBD1	TGTGCCAGCAGCTTCCACAGGGGCTATGGCTACACCTTC	CASSFHRGYGYTF
TRBV11-2	TRBJ1-4	-	15	TRBD1	TGTGCCAGCAGCAAAACAGGGGGCCAGGATGAAAAACTGTTTTTT	CASSKTGGQDEKLFF
TRBV27	TRBJ2-2	-	15	TRBD2	TGTGCCAGCATGGGACTAGCAGTTTACACCGGGGAGCTGTTTTTT	CASMGLAVYTGELFF
TRBV29-1	TRBJ1-1	few	13	-	TGCAGCGTTGAAGAATCAGGCTTTCAGGAAGCTTTCTTT	CSVEESGFQEAFF
TRBV7-3	TRBJ2-3	-	14	-	TGTGCCAGCAGCTTAAGTCGGAGCACAGATACGCAGTATTTT	CASSLSRSTDTQYF
TRBV4-1	TRBJ2-4	-	17	-	TGCGCCAGCAGCCAAGATAGCGCGGTGGGGGCCAAAAACATTCAGTACTTC	CASSQDSAVGAKNIQYF
TRBV15	TRBJ2-1	-	18	-	TGTGCCACCAGCACTCCCGGTGGGGGGCGGACGGCCTACAATGAGCAGTTCTTC	CATSTPGGGRTAYNEQFF
TRBV7-4	TRBJ2-2	-	16	-	TGTGCCAGCACCCAAAAGCGTCTACTGGGCACCGGGGAGCTGTTTTTT	CASTQKRLLGTGELFF
TRBV7-9	TRBJ2-1	-	18	TRBD2	TGTGCCAGCAGCTTAAGAGGGGCGGGGGGGCCCTCCTACAATGAGCAGTTCTTC	CASSLRGAGGPSYNEQFF
TRBV5-1	TRBJ2-3	-	13	-	TGCGCCAGCAGCCCGGACAACCCAGATACGCAGTATTTT	CASSPDNPDTQYF
TRBV28	TRBJ1-2	-	13	-	TGTGCCAGCAGTCCCCAGGGTTTAGGGGGCTACACCTTC	CASSPQGLGGYTF
TRBV7-3	TRBJ2-6	once	15	-	TGTGCCAGCAGCCGAGACCCCTCTGGGGCCAACGTCCTGACTTTC	CASSRDPSGANVLTF